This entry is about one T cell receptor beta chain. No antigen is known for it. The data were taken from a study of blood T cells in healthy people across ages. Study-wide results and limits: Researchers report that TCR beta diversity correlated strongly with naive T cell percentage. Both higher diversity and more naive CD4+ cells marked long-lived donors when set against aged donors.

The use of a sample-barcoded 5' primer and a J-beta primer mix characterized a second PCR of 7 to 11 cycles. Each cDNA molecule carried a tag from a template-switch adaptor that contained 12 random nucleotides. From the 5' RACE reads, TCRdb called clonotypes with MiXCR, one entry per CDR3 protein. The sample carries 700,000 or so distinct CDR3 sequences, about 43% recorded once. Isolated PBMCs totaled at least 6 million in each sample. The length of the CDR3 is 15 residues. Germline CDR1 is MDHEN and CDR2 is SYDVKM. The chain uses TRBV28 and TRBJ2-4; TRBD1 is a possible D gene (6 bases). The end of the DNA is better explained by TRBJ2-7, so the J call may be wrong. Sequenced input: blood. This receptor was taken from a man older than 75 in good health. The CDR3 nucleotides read TGTGCCAGCAGTTCCCTGGACAGCCGCTCCTACGAGCAGTACTTC. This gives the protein CASSSLDSRSYEQYF.